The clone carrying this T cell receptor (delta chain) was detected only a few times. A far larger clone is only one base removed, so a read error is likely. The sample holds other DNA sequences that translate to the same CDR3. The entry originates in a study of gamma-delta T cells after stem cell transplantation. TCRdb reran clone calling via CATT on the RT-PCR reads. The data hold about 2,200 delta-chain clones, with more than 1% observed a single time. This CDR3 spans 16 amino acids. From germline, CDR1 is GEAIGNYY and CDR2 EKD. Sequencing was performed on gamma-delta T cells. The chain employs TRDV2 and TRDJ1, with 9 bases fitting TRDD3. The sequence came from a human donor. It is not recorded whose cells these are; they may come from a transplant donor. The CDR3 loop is CACDGLLGENTDKLIF. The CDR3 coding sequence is TGTGCCTGTGACGGCTTACTGGGGGAAAACACCGACAAACTCATCTTT.